The TCR beta chain described here comes from a study of blood T cell repertoires in COVID-19. For the study at large: Acute and convalescent COVID-19 specimens originated in the United States, Italy and Spain. PBMCs, B-cell-depleted T cells, or T cells provided the cDNA or gDNA that made up the material.

Those who participated ranged in age from roughly 18 to 90 years and resided in about two dozen US areas. Between the trimmed V and J ends, which lost 3 bases and 5 bases, there was a span of 16 bases. The CDR3 has 16 residues. The germline CDR1 and CDR2 sequences are MNHNS and SASEGT. Original processing methods: Amplification of reference gene primers provided the estimated nucleated cell counts. Some clones are missing from TCRdb's copy, which holds only in-frame ones; the method was immunoSEQ multiplex PCR. V, J and clone size are those of that table, while D and trimming were read from the DNA. The table shows about 300,000 clones, with approximately 81% occurring only once.

This sequence was found in a woman in her 50s who had recovered from COVID-19. J is TRBJ1-4 and V is TRBV6-1, with D perhaps TRBD1 (6 bases). Material: PBMCs or T cells enriched from blood (not recorded which). The CDR3 DNA follows: TGTGCCAGCAGTGACACAACGGGCAGGGGAAATGAAAAACTGTTTTTT. Residues: CASSDTTGRGNEKLFF.